A selection of T cell receptor beta chains follows, all from one sample in a study of PD-1 blockade in classical Hodgkin lymphoma. TCRdb keeps only in-frame clones here, not all; method: immunoSEQ multiplex PCR. The sample lists 57,000 or so clones, about 87% occurring once. Sequences were derived from peripheral blood mononuclear cells (PBMCs), sampled at baseline. Source of these receptors: a human donor with classical Hodgkin lymphoma. Both conserved end residues are part of each CDR3. Fields, in order: J gene, D gene, V gene, clone size, CDR3 DNA, CDR3 protein. A D gene is named only where the DNA matches it firmly. Some rows mark clone size as missing; the rest say once, few, many or name a class of expanded clone.

j_call: TRBJ2-1
d_call: TRBD1
v_call: TRBV6-1
clone_size: NA
cdr3_nt: TGTGCCAGCAGTGAAAAACGTGGGACAGGGGGCAGTGAGCAGTTCTTC
cdr3_aa: CASSEKRGTGGSEQFF

j_call: TRBJ2-1
d_call: TRBD2
v_call: TRBV4-1
clone_size: NA
cdr3_nt: TGCGCCAGCAGCCAAGATGCTGGAGGCTCCTGGGGGGGGGAGCAGTTCTTC
cdr3_aa: CASSQDAGGSWGGEQFF

j_call: TRBJ2-1
d_call: TRBD2
v_call: TRBV5-4
clone_size: NA
cdr3_nt: TGTGCCAGCAGCTTGGGACTAGCGGGGGGGAATGAGCAGTTCTTC
cdr3_aa: CASSLGLAGGNEQFF

j_call: TRBJ2-7
d_call: NA
v_call: TRBV30
clone_size: NA
cdr3_nt: TGTGCCTGGAGCCCGGGTAGGGACTCCTACGAGCAGTACTTC
cdr3_aa: CAWSPGRDSYEQYF

j_call: TRBJ2-5
d_call: TRBD2
v_call: TRBV7-9
clone_size: NA
cdr3_nt: TGTGCCAGCAGCTTACTAGCGGGGGGGCCTGAGACCCAGTACTTC
cdr3_aa: CASSLLAGGPETQYF

j_call: TRBJ2-7
d_call: NA
v_call: TRBV7-9
clone_size: NA
cdr3_nt: TGTGCCAGCAGCCCCTCCACCTACGAGCAGTACTTC
cdr3_aa: CASSPSTYEQYF

j_call: TRBJ2-1
d_call: NA
v_call: TRBV27
clone_size: NA
cdr3_nt: TGTGCCAGCAGGATCAGGGCGGGCGATGAGCAGTTCTTC
cdr3_aa: CASRIRAGDEQFF

j_call: TRBJ1-2
d_call: NA
v_call: TRBV20-1
clone_size: once
cdr3_nt: TGCAGTGCTAGAGGGCTCCATGGCTACACCTTC
cdr3_aa: CSARGLHGYTF

j_call: TRBJ2-3
d_call: NA
v_call: TRBV4-3
clone_size: NA
cdr3_nt: TGCGCCAGCAGCCAAGATAGGACAATAAGGGATACGCAGTATTTT
cdr3_aa: CASSQDRTIRDTQYF

j_call: TRBJ2-7
d_call: NA
v_call: TRBV4-2
clone_size: NA
cdr3_nt: TGTGCCAGCAGCCAGGCACAGGGTTCCGGCTACGAGCAGTACTTC
cdr3_aa: CASSQAQGSGYEQYF

j_call: TRBJ2-7
d_call: NA
v_call: TRBV6-6
clone_size: NA
cdr3_nt: TGTGCCAGCAGTGAGGGGTCCGAGCAGTACTTC
cdr3_aa: CASSEGSEQYF

j_call: TRBJ1-1
d_call: TRBD1
v_call: TRBV7-3
clone_size: medium-sized
cdr3_nt: TGTGCCAGCAGCTTGTGTCGGGGACAGGGGGCGAAGGGCACTGAAGCTTTCTTT
cdr3_aa: CASSLCRGQGAKGTEAFF

j_call: TRBJ2-2
d_call: NA
v_call: TRBV10-3
clone_size: NA
cdr3_nt: TGTGCCGCTCAAATAGAGCGCACCGGGGAGCTGTTTTTT
cdr3_aa: CAAQIERTGELFF

j_call: TRBJ2-2
d_call: NA
v_call: TRBV6-6
clone_size: NA
cdr3_nt: TGTGCCAGCAGTTACTGGCCTCCGAACACCGGGGAGCTGTTTTTT
cdr3_aa: CASSYWPPNTGELFF

j_call: TRBJ1-2
d_call: TRBD1
v_call: TRBV6-6
clone_size: NA
cdr3_nt: TGTGCCAGCGGAGGGACAGGGAGTTTCTATGGCTACACCTTC
cdr3_aa: CASGGTGSFYGYTF

j_call: TRBJ2-3
d_call: TRBD2
v_call: TRBV7-3
clone_size: NA
cdr3_nt: TGTGCCAGCAGTCCGACTAGCGCCCTGGGGACGCAGTATTTT
cdr3_aa: CASSPTSALGTQYF

j_call: TRBJ1-2
d_call: NA
v_call: TRBV10-2
clone_size: NA
cdr3_nt: TGCGCCAGCAGTGTTGAATTGTATACCGCGAACTATGGCTACACCTTC
cdr3_aa: CASSVELYTANYGYTF

j_call: TRBJ2-3
d_call: NA
v_call: TRBV5-1
clone_size: NA
cdr3_nt: TGCGCCAGCAGCTTGGTTTCGGGTACAGATACGCAGTATTTT
cdr3_aa: CASSLVSGTDTQYF

j_call: TRBJ2-1
d_call: NA
v_call: TRBV20-1
clone_size: NA
cdr3_nt: TGCTCTCCCGTTTACAATGAGCAGTTCTTC
cdr3_aa: CSPVYNEQFF

j_call: TRBJ2-2
d_call: NA
v_call: TRBV4-2
clone_size: NA
cdr3_nt: TGTGCCAGCCTGCGGGGGCGAACCGGGGAGCTGTTTTTT
cdr3_aa: CASLRGRTGELFF

j_call: TRBJ1-2
d_call: NA
v_call: TRBV28
clone_size: NA
cdr3_nt: TGTGCCAGCAGTGTCTCAGGGAGGGGCTATGGCTACACCTTC
cdr3_aa: CASSVSGRGYGYTF

j_call: TRBJ1-2
d_call: NA
v_call: TRBV27
clone_size: NA
cdr3_nt: TGTGCCAGCAGTTCGTCCGGGCAGGGTTCCGGCTACACCTTC
cdr3_aa: CASSSSGQGSGYTF

j_call: TRBJ1-1
d_call: NA
v_call: TRBV9
clone_size: NA
cdr3_nt: TGTGCCAGCAGCGGACAGAGATCCACTGAAGCTTTCTTT
cdr3_aa: CASSGQRSTEAFF

j_call: TRBJ1-1
d_call: NA
v_call: TRBV11-2
clone_size: few
cdr3_nt: TGTGCCAGCAGCTCGGGGGTTGAAGCTTTCTTT
cdr3_aa: CASSSGVEAFF

j_call: TRBJ2-5
d_call: TRBD2
v_call: TRBV2
clone_size: NA
cdr3_nt: TGTGCCAGCAAGGGGACTAGCGGGGGCGGGGAGACCCAGTACTTC
cdr3_aa: CASKGTSGGGETQYF

j_call: TRBJ2-7
d_call: NA
v_call: TRBV6-5
clone_size: NA
cdr3_nt: TGTGCCAGCTCCCTAGAGGAGGACCTCGGAGAGCAGTACTTC
cdr3_aa: CASSLEEDLGEQYF

j_call: TRBJ1-3
d_call: NA
v_call: TRBV6-6
clone_size: NA
cdr3_nt: TGTGCCAGCAGCTTGGACAGCCGCTCTGGAAACACCATATATTTT
cdr3_aa: CASSLDSRSGNTIYF

j_call: TRBJ2-1
d_call: NA
v_call: TRBV29-1
clone_size: NA
cdr3_nt: TGCAGCGTTGGTACTAGCCGGAACAATGAGCAGTTCTTC
cdr3_aa: CSVGTSRNNEQFF

j_call: TRBJ2-3
d_call: NA
v_call: TRBV7-9
clone_size: NA
cdr3_nt: TGTGCCAGCAGCTGGGGGACCCTCACAGATACGCAGTATTTT
cdr3_aa: CASSWGTLTDTQYF

j_call: TRBJ1-4
d_call: NA
v_call: TRBV4-2
clone_size: NA
cdr3_nt: TGTGCCAGCAGCCGAGGGGGTGATGAAAAACTGTTTTTT
cdr3_aa: CASSRGGDEKLFF

j_call: TRBJ1-2
d_call: TRBD1
v_call: TRBV6-6
clone_size: NA
cdr3_nt: TGTGCCAGCAGTTACGATATAATAGGACAGGGGGCCTCCTTC
cdr3_aa: CASSYDIIGQGASF

j_call: TRBJ2-1
d_call: TRBD2
v_call: TRBV5-1
clone_size: NA
cdr3_nt: TGCGCCAGCAGCTTGTTCCCCCGCGGGGGGACCTACAATGAGCAGTTCTTC
cdr3_aa: CASSLFPRGGTYNEQFF

j_call: TRBJ2-3
d_call: TRBD1
v_call: TRBV5-1
clone_size: NA
cdr3_nt: TGCGCCAGCAGCTCACGCCGGGACAGCACCACAGATACGCAGTATTTT
cdr3_aa: CASSSRRDSTTDTQYF

j_call: TRBJ1-1
d_call: NA
v_call: TRBV6-5
clone_size: NA
cdr3_nt: TGTGCCAGCAGTTCCTTTGGAGGGAACACTGAAGCTTTCTTT
cdr3_aa: CASSSFGGNTEAFF

j_call: TRBJ1-4
d_call: TRBD1
v_call: TRBV28
clone_size: NA
cdr3_nt: TGTGCCAGCAGTTTCGGTGACAGGGGTGAAAAACTGTTTTTT
cdr3_aa: CASSFGDRGEKLFF

j_call: TRBJ1-6
d_call: TRBD1
v_call: TRBV9
clone_size: NA
cdr3_nt: TGTGCCAGCAGCACAGACAGGGGGCTTTTTAATTCACCCCTCCACTTT
cdr3_aa: CASSTDRGLFNSPLHF

j_call: TRBJ2-3
d_call: NA
v_call: TRBV7-9
clone_size: NA
cdr3_nt: TGTGCCAGCAGCCCGAGGACAGTGGGCACAGATACGCAGTATTTT
cdr3_aa: CASSPRTVGTDTQYF

j_call: TRBJ2-7
d_call: NA
v_call: TRBV11-3
clone_size: NA
cdr3_nt: TGTGCCAGCAGCTCCGGGACGTTATACGAGCAGTACTTC
cdr3_aa: CASSSGTLYEQYF

j_call: TRBJ2-7
d_call: NA
v_call: TRBV30
clone_size: NA
cdr3_nt: TGTGCCTGGAGTCCACAGATCTACGAGCAGTACTTC
cdr3_aa: CAWSPQIYEQYF

j_call: TRBJ2-2
d_call: TRBD2
v_call: TRBV7-2
clone_size: medium-sized
cdr3_nt: TGTGCCAGCAGCAGCCCCAGCGGGGGGGACACCGGGGAGCTGTTTTTT
cdr3_aa: CASSSPSGGDTGELFF

j_call: TRBJ2-1
d_call: NA
v_call: TRBV7-2
clone_size: few
cdr3_nt: TGTGCCAGCAGCTTAAGGCGGCTTGACAATGAGCAGTTCTTC
cdr3_aa: CASSLRRLDNEQFF

j_call: TRBJ2-5
d_call: TRBD1
v_call: TRBV5-4
clone_size: few
cdr3_nt: TGTGCCAGCAGCTTGGATACAGGGGGGCTACAAGAGACCCAGTACTTC
cdr3_aa: CASSLDTGGLQETQYF

j_call: TRBJ1-1
d_call: NA
v_call: TRBV19
clone_size: NA
cdr3_nt: TGTGCCAGTAGTGAGGACCCGGGGGGCACTGAAGCTTTCTTT
cdr3_aa: CASSEDPGGTEAFF

j_call: TRBJ2-7
d_call: NA
v_call: TRBV9
clone_size: NA
cdr3_nt: TGTGCCAGCAGCGTAGAAGGACTAAATTCCTACGAGCAGTACTTC
cdr3_aa: CASSVEGLNSYEQYF

j_call: TRBJ1-2
d_call: TRBD1
v_call: TRBV30
clone_size: once
cdr3_nt: TGTGCCTGGAGTGTGGGATTACTGGGACAGGGGCACTATGGCTACACCTTC
cdr3_aa: CAWSVGLLGQGHYGYTF

j_call: TRBJ1-4
d_call: NA
v_call: TRBV7-2
clone_size: NA
cdr3_nt: TGTGCCAGCAGCCAAGGTTCAACTAATGAAAAACTGTTTTTT
cdr3_aa: CASSQGSTNEKLFF

j_call: TRBJ2-4
d_call: NA
v_call: TRBV4-3
clone_size: NA
cdr3_nt: TGCGCCAGCAGCCAAGAATGGCCCAAAAACATTCAGTACTTC
cdr3_aa: CASSQEWPKNIQYF

j_call: TRBJ1-6
d_call: NA
v_call: TRBV5-5
clone_size: NA
cdr3_nt: TGTGCCAGCAGCTTGGAGGGGGATCCTAATTCACCCCTCCACTTT
cdr3_aa: CASSLEGDPNSPLHF

j_call: TRBJ1-5
d_call: NA
v_call: TRBV30
clone_size: NA
cdr3_nt: TGTGCCTGGAGACCAGATACGAATCAGCCCCAGCATTTT
cdr3_aa: CAWRPDTNQPQHF

j_call: TRBJ1-1
d_call: NA
v_call: TRBV5-6
clone_size: NA
cdr3_nt: TGTGCCAGCAGCTTGGGAGCTCTGAACACTGAAGCTTTCTTT
cdr3_aa: CASSLGALNTEAFF

j_call: TRBJ2-7
d_call: TRBD1
v_call: TRBV5-4
clone_size: NA
cdr3_nt: TGTGCCAGCGGGACAGGGGGCAACGAGCAGTACTTC
cdr3_aa: CASGTGGNEQYF

j_call: TRBJ1-1
d_call: NA
v_call: TRBV10-3
clone_size: NA
cdr3_nt: TGTGCCATCAGTGAGTCTTGGGGTAAGACTGAAGCTTTCTTT
cdr3_aa: CAISESWGKTEAFF

j_call: TRBJ2-5
d_call: NA
v_call: TRBV30
clone_size: NA
cdr3_nt: TGTGCCTGGAGAGCTACAGGGCGAGAGACCCAGTACTTC
cdr3_aa: CAWRATGRETQYF

j_call: TRBJ2-3
d_call: TRBD2
v_call: TRBV27
clone_size: NA
cdr3_nt: TGTGCCAGCAGTTTATGGGGGCGTCTAGCGGGGTCTCAGTTGCGTGGGGATACGCAGTATTTT
cdr3_aa: CASSLWGRLAGSQLRGDTQYF

j_call: TRBJ2-5
d_call: NA
v_call: TRBV5-4
clone_size: NA
cdr3_nt: TGTGCCAGCAGCTTTACTGCGAGGGAGACCCAGTACTTC
cdr3_aa: CASSFTARETQYF

j_call: TRBJ2-5
d_call: NA
v_call: TRBV7-2
clone_size: NA
cdr3_nt: TGTGCCAGCAGCTTGGTGACAGGCCTTAGGACCCAGTACTTC
cdr3_aa: CASSLVTGLRTQYF